Listed below are T cell receptor beta chains from one sample, sequenced in a study of response to subunit inactivated influenza vaccine. In TCRdb, the RT-PCR reads were re-called with MiXCR into one record per CDR3 protein. The repertoire has 700,000 to 800,000 distinct CDR3 sequences, roughly 20% of them found once; the top ten carry about a tenth. The sample here was PBMCs from blood, taken roughly 5 days after vaccination. These receptor sequences come from a man between 45 and 60 years old who received an inactivated influenza vaccine. The CDR3 runs from the conserved cysteine through the conserved F or W. D genes are given only for firm matches. The size field is filled for only some rows; it gives once, few, many or a size class.

CDR3 DNA: TGCAGTGAAAACATGGCGGGTGATACGCAGTATTTT
CDR3 protein: CSENMAGDTQYF
J gene: TRBJ2-3
clone size: .
D gene: .
V gene: TRBV29-1

CDR3 DNA: TGTGCCAGCAGCTTAGCTAGCGGGAGTGGAGAGACCCAGTACTTC
CDR3 protein: CASSLASGSGETQYF
J gene: TRBJ2-5
clone size: few
D gene: TRBD2
V gene: TRBV7-9

CDR3 DNA: TGTGCCAGCAATGGAGGCTACAATGAGCAGTTCTTC
CDR3 protein: CASNGGYNEQFF
J gene: TRBJ2-1
clone size: many
D gene: .
V gene: TRBV7-2

CDR3 DNA: TGTGCCAGCAGCTTAGTTAGCCCTCAGGGTCGGGAGACCCAGTACTTC
CDR3 protein: CASSLVSPQGRETQYF
J gene: TRBJ2-5
clone size: few
D gene: .
V gene: TRBV7-6

CDR3 DNA: TGTGCCAGCAAGGAGCGGGAGTACGAGCAGTACTTC
CDR3 protein: CASKEREYEQYF
J gene: TRBJ2-7
clone size: many
D gene: TRBD2
V gene: TRBV28

CDR3 DNA: TGTGCCAGCAGCCCAAGCACGAACACCGGGGAGCTGTTTTTT
CDR3 protein: CASSPSTNTGELFF
J gene: TRBJ2-2
clone size: few
D gene: .
V gene: TRBV12-3/TRBV12-4

CDR3 DNA: TGTGCCAGCGGCGATACAGGGTTTTTTGATTACACCTTC
CDR3 protein: CASGDTGFFDYTF
J gene: TRBJ1-2
clone size: many
D gene: .
V gene: TRBV11-2

CDR3 DNA: TGTGCCAGCAGTGAATCCCTTACAGGTATCTCCTACGAGCAGTACTTC
CDR3 protein: CASSESLTGISYEQYF
J gene: TRBJ2-7
clone size: .
D gene: .
V gene: TRBV25-1

CDR3 DNA: TGCGCCAGCAGCTTGTTTGGGACAGGGTCCGACGAGCAGTACTTC
CDR3 protein: CASSLFGTGSDEQYF
J gene: TRBJ2-7
clone size: .
D gene: TRBD1
V gene: TRBV5-1

CDR3 DNA: TGCAGTGTTCCGGAGCGGGGGGGCTTCCAAGATACGCAGTATTTT
CDR3 protein: CSVPERGGFQDTQYF
J gene: TRBJ2-3
clone size: many
D gene: TRBD2
V gene: TRBV20-1

CDR3 DNA: TGTGCCAGCAGCTTGACCGTTGAGGGTTCACCCCTCCACTTT
CDR3 protein: CASSLTVEGSPLHF
J gene: TRBJ1-6
clone size: few
D gene: .
V gene: TRBV7-3

CDR3 DNA: TGTGCCAGCAGTCCCACAGGGGGCACCTACGAGCAGTACTTC
CDR3 protein: CASSPTGGTYEQYF
J gene: TRBJ2-7
clone size: many
D gene: TRBD1
V gene: TRBV6-1

CDR3 DNA: TGTGCCAGCAGTTTTCTTCCCGGCCTAGGGGACGAGCAGTACTTC
CDR3 protein: CASSFLPGLGDEQYF
J gene: TRBJ2-7
clone size: .
D gene: .
V gene: TRBV12-3/TRBV12-4

CDR3 DNA: TGTGCCAGCAGGTCCACCCCGACCCAGTACTTC
CDR3 protein: CASRSTPTQYF
J gene: TRBJ2-5
clone size: few
D gene: .
V gene: TRBV11-2

CDR3 DNA: TGTGCCAGCAGCTTGGGGGACAGGTTCTACAATGAGCAGTTCTTC
CDR3 protein: CASSLGDRFYNEQFF
J gene: TRBJ2-1
clone size: few
D gene: TRBD1
V gene: TRBV7-9

CDR3 DNA: TGTGCCAGCAGCTTACTGGCTAGCCGAAACACAGATACGCAGTATTTT
CDR3 protein: CASSLLASRNTDTQYF
J gene: TRBJ2-3
clone size: .
D gene: .
V gene: TRBV7-9

CDR3 DNA: TGTGCCACCAGCAGCACCTCCTACAATGAGCAGTTCTTC
CDR3 protein: CATSSTSYNEQFF
J gene: TRBJ2-1
clone size: .
D gene: .
V gene: TRBV15

CDR3 DNA: TGTGCCAGCAACCCCACCAGGGTCAACACCGGGGAGCTGTTTTTT
CDR3 protein: CASNPTRVNTGELFF
J gene: TRBJ2-2
clone size: many
D gene: .
V gene: TRBV12-3/TRBV12-4

CDR3 DNA: TGTGCCAGCAGCTTGGTCCGGGGGAACCCCTACGAGCAGTACTTC
CDR3 protein: CASSLVRGNPYEQYF
J gene: TRBJ2-7
clone size: few
D gene: .
V gene: TRBV5-5

CDR3 DNA: TGTGCCAGCAGCTCGGGACAGGGGGCCTCCTATAATTCACCCCTCCACTTT
CDR3 protein: CASSSGQGASYNSPLHF
J gene: TRBJ1-6
clone size: .
D gene: TRBD1
V gene: TRBV5-6

CDR3 DNA: TGTGCCAGCAGTACATCTGGAAACACCATATATTTT
CDR3 protein: CASSTSGNTIYF
J gene: TRBJ1-3
clone size: many
D gene: .
V gene: TRBV12-3/TRBV12-4

CDR3 DNA: TGCAGCGTTTTGCGGGAGGGAGGAGCCCAGTACTTC
CDR3 protein: CSVLREGGAQYF
J gene: TRBJ2-5
clone size: few
D gene: TRBD2
V gene: TRBV29-1

CDR3 DNA: TGTGCCAGCAGTTTATGGGGGAACATTCAGTACTTC
CDR3 protein: CASSLWGNIQYF
J gene: TRBJ2-4
clone size: many
D gene: .
V gene: TRBV12-3/TRBV12-4

CDR3 DNA: TGTGCCAGCATGGTTACAGGGCACTACGAGCAGTACTTC
CDR3 protein: CASMVTGHYEQYF
J gene: TRBJ2-7
clone size: few
D gene: .
V gene: TRBV21-1

CDR3 DNA: TGTGCCAGCAGCAATCGATTAAGACAGGGAATAGCGGGGGGGCCTAATGAGCAGTTCTTC
CDR3 protein: CASSNRLRQGIAGGPNEQFF
J gene: TRBJ2-1
clone size: many
D gene: TRBD2
V gene: TRBV12-3/TRBV12-4

CDR3 DNA: TGTGCCAGCAGTGAAGCGGCCAGGGGTGTTGGGATGAACACTGAAGCTTTCTTT
CDR3 protein: CASSEAARGVGMNTEAFF
J gene: TRBJ1-1
clone size: .
D gene: .
V gene: TRBV2

CDR3 DNA: TGTGCCATCAGTGAGGGACAGACATACGAGCAGTACTTC
CDR3 protein: CAISEGQTYEQYF
J gene: TRBJ2-7
clone size: many
D gene: .
V gene: TRBV10-3

CDR3 DNA: TGTGCCAGCAGCGTAGCGACAGGGGAGGAGGCCTATGGCTACACCTTC
CDR3 protein: CASSVATGEEAYGYTF
J gene: TRBJ1-2
clone size: .
D gene: TRBD1
V gene: TRBV9

CDR3 DNA: TGTGCCAGCAGCCAAGAACAGTCCTCCTATGGCTACACCTTC
CDR3 protein: CASSQEQSSYGYTF
J gene: TRBJ1-2
clone size: .
D gene: .
V gene: TRBV4-2

CDR3 DNA: TGCGCCAGCAGCGCCTACTCTGGCACCGGGGAGCTGTTTTTT
CDR3 protein: CASSAYSGTGELFF
J gene: TRBJ2-2
clone size: .
D gene: .
V gene: TRBV4-3

CDR3 DNA: TGTGCCATCTCCAGGGGAGGCGAGCAGTACTTC
CDR3 protein: CAISRGGEQYF
J gene: TRBJ2-7
clone size: many
D gene: .
V gene: TRBV10-3

CDR3 DNA: TGTGCCAGCAGCACCCTCAGACAGGGAAAGGTGACCCAGTACTTC
CDR3 protein: CASSTLRQGKVTQYF
J gene: TRBJ2-5
clone size: .
D gene: TRBD1
V gene: TRBV5-6

CDR3 DNA: TGTGTCAGCAGCTTATGGCCCGCGAGCTCCTACAATGAGCAGTTCTTC
CDR3 protein: CVSSLWPASSYNEQFF
J gene: TRBJ2-1
clone size: .
D gene: .
V gene: TRBV11-2

CDR3 DNA: TGCGCCAGCAGCCAAGATTATGGGGGGGAGACCCAGTACTTC
CDR3 protein: CASSQDYGGETQYF
J gene: TRBJ2-5
clone size: .
D gene: .
V gene: TRBV4-3

CDR3 DNA: TGTGCCAGCAGTTCAACGGAGCGGTCCACAGATACGCAGTATTTT
CDR3 protein: CASSSTERSTDTQYF
J gene: TRBJ2-3
clone size: many
D gene: .
V gene: TRBV12-3/TRBV12-4

CDR3 DNA: TGCGCCAGCAGTTTCGACAGGTTTTTTGAGACCCAGTACTTC
CDR3 protein: CASSFDRFFETQYF
J gene: TRBJ2-5
clone size: .
D gene: .
V gene: TRBV5-1

CDR3 DNA: TGCAGCGTGGAAGACAGGGGGAAAGGAAACACCGGGGAGCTGTTTTTT
CDR3 protein: CSVEDRGKGNTGELFF
J gene: TRBJ2-2
clone size: .
D gene: TRBD1
V gene: TRBV29-1

CDR3 DNA: TGTGCCAGCAGCTTAGGGGGGGCAGGGCTCAATGAGCAGTTCTTC
CDR3 protein: CASSLGGAGLNEQFF
J gene: TRBJ2-1
clone size: many
D gene: .
V gene: TRBV7-2

CDR3 DNA: TGTGCCAGCAGCTTGGTTTCTAGCGGTATCACAGATACGCAGTATTTT
CDR3 protein: CASSLVSSGITDTQYF
J gene: TRBJ2-3
clone size: .
D gene: TRBD2
V gene: TRBV5-4

CDR3 DNA: TGCAGCGTTGTAGTGGACAGACTTGAAGCTTTCTTT
CDR3 protein: CSVVVDRLEAFF
J gene: TRBJ1-1
clone size: few
D gene: .
V gene: TRBV29-1

CDR3 DNA: TGTGCCAGCAGCTTAGCGCCGACGAGGGCCGGGGAGCTGTTTTTT
CDR3 protein: CASSLAPTRAGELFF
J gene: TRBJ2-2
clone size: many
D gene: .
V gene: TRBV7-2

CDR3 DNA: TGTGCCACCCGTGCAGGTGGTGCCTACAATGAGCAGTTCTTC
CDR3 protein: CATRAGGAYNEQFF
J gene: TRBJ2-1
clone size: few
D gene: .
V gene: TRBV24-1

CDR3 DNA: TGTGCCAGCAGCCATGCTATAGCGGGAGGGCCCGGGGAGCTGTTTTTT
CDR3 protein: CASSHAIAGGPGELFF
J gene: TRBJ2-2
clone size: few
D gene: TRBD2
V gene: TRBV4-2